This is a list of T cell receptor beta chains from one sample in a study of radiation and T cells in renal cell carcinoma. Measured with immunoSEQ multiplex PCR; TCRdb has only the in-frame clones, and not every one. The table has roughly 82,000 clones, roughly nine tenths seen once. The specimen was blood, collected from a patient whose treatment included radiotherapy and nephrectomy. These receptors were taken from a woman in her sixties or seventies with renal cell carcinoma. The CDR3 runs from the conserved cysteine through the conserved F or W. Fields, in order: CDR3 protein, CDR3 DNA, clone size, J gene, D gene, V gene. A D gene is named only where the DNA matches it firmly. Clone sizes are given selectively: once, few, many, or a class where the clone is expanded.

cdr3_aa: CASSLSSSSGNTIYF; cdr3_nt: TGTGCCAGCAGCTTATCCAGCTCCTCTGGAAACACCATATATTTT; clone_size: .; j_call: TRBJ1-3; d_call: .; v_call: TRBV7-8
cdr3_aa: CASRGASSSYEQYF; cdr3_nt: TGTGCCAGCAGGGGGGCCTCAAGCTCCTACGAGCAGTACTTC; clone_size: .; j_call: TRBJ2-7; d_call: .; v_call: TRBV6-6
cdr3_aa: CASSHTGAEQYF; cdr3_nt: TGTGCCAGCAGTCACACAGGGGCCGAGCAGTACTTC; clone_size: .; j_call: TRBJ2-7; d_call: TRBD1; v_call: TRBV6-6
cdr3_aa: CASSSGRLETQYF; cdr3_nt: TGTGCCAGCAGCAGTGGTCGCCTAGAGACCCAGTACTTC; clone_size: once; j_call: TRBJ2-5; d_call: .; v_call: TRBV9
cdr3_aa: CSAPAGTDTQYF; cdr3_nt: TGCAGCGCCCCCGCCGGCACAGATACGCAGTATTTT; clone_size: .; j_call: TRBJ2-3; d_call: .; v_call: TRBV29-1
cdr3_aa: CASSPGTGEGPQHF; cdr3_nt: TGTGCCAGCAGCCCTGGGACAGGGGAAGGGCCCCAGCATTTT; clone_size: few; j_call: TRBJ1-5; d_call: TRBD1; v_call: TRBV28
cdr3_aa: CASSPRGGFSTDTQYF; cdr3_nt: TGTGCCAGCAGCCCCAGAGGGGGTTTCAGCACAGATACGCAGTATTTT; clone_size: few; j_call: TRBJ2-3; d_call: .; v_call: TRBV9
cdr3_aa: CSVVRAGWGTGNTIYF; cdr3_nt: TGCAGCGTTGTTCGGGCAGGTTGGGGGACTGGAAACACCATATATTTT; clone_size: .; j_call: TRBJ1-3; d_call: .; v_call: TRBV29-1
cdr3_aa: CASSLISGEETQYF; cdr3_nt: TGTGCCAGCAGTTTGATTAGCGGGGAGGAGACCCAGTACTTC; clone_size: .; j_call: TRBJ2-5; d_call: TRBD2; v_call: TRBV28
cdr3_aa: CASNSGTEYSNYGYTF; cdr3_nt: TGTGCCAGCAATTCCGGGACGGAATACTCTAACTATGGCTACACCTTC; clone_size: once; j_call: TRBJ1-2; d_call: .; v_call: TRBV28
cdr3_aa: CASSRGGAGLLRSYEQYF; cdr3_nt: TGCGCCAGCAGCCGTGGGGGGGCAGGCCTCCTCCGATCCTACGAGCAGTACTTC; clone_size: .; j_call: TRBJ2-7; d_call: .; v_call: TRBV4-3
cdr3_aa: CASSHTEWDGYTF; cdr3_nt: TGCGCCAGCAGTCACACCGAATGGGATGGCTACACCTTC; clone_size: once; j_call: TRBJ1-2; d_call: .; v_call: TRBV4-3
cdr3_aa: CASSEARTGVNSGANVLTF; cdr3_nt: TGTGCCAGCAGTGAAGCGAGAACAGGAGTCAACTCTGGGGCCAACGTCCTGACTTTC; clone_size: .; j_call: TRBJ2-6; d_call: .; v_call: TRBV2
cdr3_aa: CASSDTLNTEAFF; cdr3_nt: TGTGCCAGTAGCGACACTTTGAACACTGAAGCTTTCTTT; clone_size: .; j_call: TRBJ1-1; d_call: .; v_call: TRBV19
cdr3_aa: CASTSAGSAWAYEQYF; cdr3_nt: TGTGCCAGCACCTCGGCGGGGAGCGCATGGGCCTACGAGCAGTACTTC; clone_size: .; j_call: TRBJ2-7; d_call: .; v_call: TRBV27
cdr3_aa: CASGIDGHYGYTF; cdr3_nt: TGTGCTAGTGGTATCGACGGACACTATGGCTACACCTTC; clone_size: few; j_call: TRBJ1-2; d_call: .; v_call: TRBV12-5
cdr3_aa: CASSQDSRDNYGYTF; cdr3_nt: TGCGCCAGCAGCCAAGATAGCCGGGACAACTATGGCTACACCTTC; clone_size: .; j_call: TRBJ1-2; d_call: .; v_call: TRBV4-3
cdr3_aa: CASSPDLARGYTF; cdr3_nt: TGTGCCAGCAGCCCGGACCTCGCTCGAGGCTACACCTTC; clone_size: .; j_call: TRBJ1-2; d_call: .; v_call: TRBV5-4
cdr3_aa: CASSVVQGMNTEAFF; cdr3_nt: TGTGCCAGCAGCGTAGTTCAGGGAATGAACACTGAAGCTTTCTTT; clone_size: .; j_call: TRBJ1-1; d_call: .; v_call: TRBV9
cdr3_aa: CASGGTGAWEQYF; cdr3_nt: TGTGCCAGCGGAGGGACAGGGGCGTGGGAGCAGTACTTC; clone_size: .; j_call: TRBJ2-7; d_call: TRBD1; v_call: TRBV2
cdr3_aa: CASSHRGSAGELFF; cdr3_nt: TGTGCCAGCAGCCATCGAGGCAGCGCCGGGGAGCTGTTTTTT; clone_size: .; j_call: TRBJ2-2; d_call: .; v_call: TRBV14
cdr3_aa: CASSLRSGQGPAGELFF; cdr3_nt: TGCGCCAGCAGCCTAAGATCTGGACAGGGGCCGGCCGGGGAGCTGTTTTTT; clone_size: .; j_call: TRBJ2-2; d_call: TRBD1; v_call: TRBV5-1
cdr3_aa: CASSPRTSGKPYEQYF; cdr3_nt: TGTGCCAGTAGTCCGCGAACTAGCGGAAAACCCTACGAGCAGTACTTC; clone_size: few; j_call: TRBJ2-7; d_call: TRBD2; v_call: TRBV19
cdr3_aa: CASEDRGRAEAFF; cdr3_nt: TGTGCCAGTGAAGACAGGGGTCGGGCTGAAGCTTTCTTT; clone_size: once; j_call: TRBJ1-1; d_call: TRBD1; v_call: TRBV19
cdr3_aa: CASSLTRDTQYF; cdr3_nt: TGTGCCAGCAGTCTGACCCGGGATACGCAGTATTTT; clone_size: .; j_call: TRBJ2-3; d_call: .; v_call: TRBV6-5
cdr3_aa: CASSFDRTRDNTEAFF; cdr3_nt: TGTGCCAGCAGCTTCGACCGAACCAGGGATAACACTGAAGCTTTCTTT; clone_size: .; j_call: TRBJ1-1; d_call: .; v_call: TRBV11-3
cdr3_aa: CASSIQATYEQYF; cdr3_nt: TGTGCCAGTAGTATTCAGGCCACCTACGAGCAGTACTTC; clone_size: .; j_call: TRBJ2-7; d_call: .; v_call: TRBV19
cdr3_aa: CASRSGTGGLLALFSEAFF; cdr3_nt: TGTGCCAGCAGGTCCGGGACAGGGGGCCTTTTGGCCCTCTTCTCTGAAGCTTTCTTT; clone_size: .; j_call: TRBJ1-1; d_call: TRBD1; v_call: TRBV27
cdr3_aa: CASSGTGGATANEQFF; cdr3_nt: TGTGCCAGCAGCGGAACCGGGGGGGCCACTGCCAATGAGCAGTTCTTC; clone_size: .; j_call: TRBJ2-1; d_call: TRBD2; v_call: TRBV7-3
cdr3_aa: CASEPEYGPGSNPDTQYF; cdr3_nt: TGTGCCAGCGAGCCGGAATACGGTCCTGGGAGTAACCCAGATACGCAGTATTTT; clone_size: .; j_call: TRBJ2-3; d_call: .; v_call: TRBV7-6
cdr3_aa: CATSRDASLELFF; cdr3_nt: TGTGCCACCAGCAGAGATGCGAGCCTAGAGCTGTTTTTT; clone_size: .; j_call: TRBJ2-2; d_call: .; v_call: TRBV15
cdr3_aa: CASGRTAGTYEQYF; cdr3_nt: TGTGCCAGCGGCAGGACAGCCGGGACCTACGAGCAGTACTTC; clone_size: .; j_call: TRBJ2-7; d_call: .; v_call: TRBV6-5
cdr3_aa: CAWSEAGRPRSPLHF; cdr3_nt: TGTGCCTGGAGTGAGGCGGGCCGTCCTAGGTCACCCCTCCACTTT; clone_size: .; j_call: TRBJ1-6; d_call: .; v_call: TRBV30
cdr3_aa: CAASLAGRTDTQYF; cdr3_nt: TGTGCCGCCTCCCTAGCGGGGCGCACAGATACGCAGTATTTT; clone_size: .; j_call: TRBJ2-3; d_call: TRBD2; v_call: TRBV30
cdr3_aa: CASSARQGQPSGANVLTF; cdr3_nt: TGTGCCAGCAGTGCCAGACAGGGCCAGCCCTCTGGGGCCAACGTCCTGACTTTC; clone_size: .; j_call: TRBJ2-6; d_call: TRBD1; v_call: TRBV6-1
cdr3_aa: CASSLELSGANVLTF; cdr3_nt: TGTGCCAGCAGCCTAGAACTTTCTGGGGCCAACGTCCTGACTTTC; clone_size: .; j_call: TRBJ2-6; d_call: .; v_call: TRBV4-2
cdr3_aa: CASSLGVSQPQHF; cdr3_nt: TGTGCCAGCAGCTTAGGGGTGAGTCAGCCCCAGCATTTT; clone_size: .; j_call: TRBJ1-5; d_call: .; v_call: TRBV7-6
cdr3_aa: CATVAVPLGTEAFF; cdr3_nt: TGTGCCACCGTTGCGGTACCCTTGGGCACTGAAGCTTTCTTT; clone_size: .; j_call: TRBJ1-1; d_call: .; v_call: TRBV28
cdr3_aa: CASSYTGTGDEKLFF; cdr3_nt: TGTGCCAGCAGTTATACCGGGACAGGGGATGAAAAACTGTTTTTT; clone_size: .; j_call: TRBJ1-4; d_call: TRBD1; v_call: TRBV11-3
cdr3_aa: CASSLSSDGEAFF; cdr3_nt: TGTGCCAGCAGTTTATCCTCTGACGGTGAAGCTTTCTTT; clone_size: .; j_call: TRBJ1-1; d_call: .; v_call: TRBV27
cdr3_aa: CASRKGAAGSNQPQHF; cdr3_nt: TGCGCCAGTCGGAAAGGGGCGGCGGGAAGCAATCAGCCCCAGCATTTT; clone_size: .; j_call: TRBJ1-5; d_call: .; v_call: TRBV5-1
cdr3_aa: CASSLTGGTYEQYF; cdr3_nt: TGTGCCAGTAGCCTGACAGGGGGAACCTACGAGCAGTACTTC; clone_size: few; j_call: TRBJ2-7; d_call: TRBD1; v_call: TRBV19
cdr3_aa: CASSLELGGGPTYEQYF; cdr3_nt: TGTGCCAGCAGCTTAGAACTAGGCGGGGGCCCTACCTACGAGCAGTACTTC; clone_size: .; j_call: TRBJ2-7; d_call: .; v_call: TRBV11-2
cdr3_aa: CASSLVEGLHYEQYF; cdr3_nt: TGCGCCAGCAGCTTGGTGGAGGGGCTGCACTACGAGCAGTACTTC; clone_size: .; j_call: TRBJ2-7; d_call: .; v_call: TRBV5-1
cdr3_aa: CASSEGQTNYEQYF; cdr3_nt: TGTGCCAGCAGTGAGGGACAAACTAACTACGAGCAGTACTTC; clone_size: once; j_call: TRBJ2-7; d_call: .; v_call: TRBV6-6
cdr3_aa: CASSLRGQGDHYEQYF; cdr3_nt: TGCGCCAGCAGCCTTCGCGGACAGGGGGATCACTACGAGCAGTACTTC; clone_size: .; j_call: TRBJ2-7; d_call: TRBD1; v_call: TRBV4-1